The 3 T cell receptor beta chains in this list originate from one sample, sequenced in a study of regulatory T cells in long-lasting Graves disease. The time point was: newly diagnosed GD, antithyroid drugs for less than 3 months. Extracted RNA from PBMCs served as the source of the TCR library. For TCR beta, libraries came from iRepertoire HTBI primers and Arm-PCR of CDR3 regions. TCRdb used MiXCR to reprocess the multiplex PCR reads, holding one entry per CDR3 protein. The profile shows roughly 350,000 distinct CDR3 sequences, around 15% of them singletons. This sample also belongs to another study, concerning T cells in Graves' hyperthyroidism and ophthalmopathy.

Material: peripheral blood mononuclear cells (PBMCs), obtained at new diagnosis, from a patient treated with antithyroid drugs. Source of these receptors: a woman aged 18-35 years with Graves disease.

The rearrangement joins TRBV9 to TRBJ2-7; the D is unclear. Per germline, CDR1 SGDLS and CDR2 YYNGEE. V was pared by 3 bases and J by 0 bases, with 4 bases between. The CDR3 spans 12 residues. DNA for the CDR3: TGTGCCAGCAGCGGGACCTCCTACGAGCAGTACTTC. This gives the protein CASSGTSYEQYF.

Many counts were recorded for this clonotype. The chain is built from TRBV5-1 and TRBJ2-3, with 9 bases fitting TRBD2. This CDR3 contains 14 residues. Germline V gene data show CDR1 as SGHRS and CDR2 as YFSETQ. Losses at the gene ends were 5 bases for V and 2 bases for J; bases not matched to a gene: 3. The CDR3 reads CASRIAGVTDTQYF. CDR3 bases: TGCGCCAGCAGAATAGCGGGGGTCACAGATACGCAGTATTTT.

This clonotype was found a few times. In DNA form, the CDR3 reads TGTGCCAGCAGTCATCCGGACACTGAAGCTTTCTTT. As protein: CASSHPDTEAFF. The chain uses TRBV4-2 and TRBJ1-1; D is unclear. The CDR3 extends over 12 amino acids. Germline V gene data show CDR1 as LGHNA and CDR2 as YNFKEQ. The V and J ends lost 6 bases and 3 bases respectively, with 8 bases between them.